The rows below give T cell receptor beta chains drawn from one sample of a study of cytomegalovirus exposure and HLA in healthy donors. Using immunoSEQ multiplex PCR, the repertoire was profiled, and TCRdb retains in-frame clones only, with some absent. The sample includes just over 150,000 clones, approximately 79% seen only once; the top ten take under 8%. The sequenced sample was PBMCs. These receptors originate from a woman in her forties or fifties in good health and CMV-seropositive. Both conserved end residues are part of each CDR3. The order of the fields is J gene, V gene, CDR3 protein.

>TRBJ2-7|TRBV27
CASRGLAIGEQYF
>TRBJ1-2|TRBV5-6
CASGSWGVGYGYTF
>TRBJ2-3|TRBV5-1
CASSFRASGSTDTQYF
>TRBJ1-3|TRBV27
CASRPSGSGNTIYF
>TRBJ1-1|TRBV2
CASSRSGTGGLEPKLFF
>TRBJ2-4|TRBV6-1
CASTAKNIQYF
>TRBJ2-3|TRBV19
CASTRQGVADTQYF
>TRBJ1-6|TRBV28
CASSSTGSQVWGNSPLHF
>TRBJ1-2|TRBV4-2
CASSQGPSSGDRGYTF
>TRBJ2-3|TRBV7-8
CASSPPGQGGDTQYF
>TRBJ1-2|TRBV4-3
CASSQGGGVYGYTF
>TRBJ2-3|TRBV5-1
CASSLGTSGGPVTQYF
>TRBJ1-1|TRBV7-8
CASSAGGQKAFF
>TRBJ2-7|TRBV6-5
CASSYRSGYEQYF
>TRBJ2-1|TRBV2
CASTLASYNEQFF
>TRBJ2-3|TRBV19
CASSIGHREDTQYF
>TRBJ1-2|TRBV6-6
CACYRAQGYTF